One T cell receptor (beta chain) is described in this entry. Antigen: not known. This specimen belongs to a study of cytomegalovirus exposure and HLA in healthy donors. Study-level background: Around 78 million unique TCR sequences came from HLA-typed donors in an early release.

Study conclusions and caveats: Versus the roughly 670-donor mean, an Asian-associated ancestry cluster reportedly showed fewer N-insertions in a later analysis. Previously analyzed data showed that most TCR beta V segments were productive at a frequency of about 90% or about 30%. Specificity of three CMV-associated chains for CMV antigens was verified in vitro.

The PCR contained 60 Vbeta and 13 Jbeta primers. TCRdb keeps only in-frame clones here, not all; method: immunoSEQ multiplex PCR. The data hold over 150,000 clones, with roughly 80% observed a single time. This CDR3 comprises 15 residues. V lost 7 bases, J lost 8 bases, and 20 bases lay in between. CDR1 and CDR2 from the germline V gene are SNHLY and FYNNEI. The sample taken for sequencing was PBMCs. This clonotype originated in a woman aged 30 to 39 in good health and CMV-seropositive. The chain carries TRBV2 and TRBJ1-4; perhaps TRBD1 as D (6 bases). CDR3 sequence: CASKPSTGSREKLFF. CDR3 sequence (DNA): TGTGCCAGCAAGCCCTCAACAGGGTCAAGGGAAAAACTGTTTTTT. The whole variable domain, remainder taken from reference TRBV2 and TRBJ1-4, is EPEVTQTPSHQVTQMGQEVILRCVPISNHLYFYWYRQILGQKVEFLVSFYNNEISEKSEIFDDQFSVERPDGSNFTLKIRSTKLEDSAMYFCASKPSTGSREKLFFGSGTQLSVL.